These 22 T cell receptor beta chains share one sample of origin, sequenced in a study of human T cells and chemical hapten exposure. TCRdb processed the RACE reads anew with MiXCR; each CDR3 protein has one entry. The sample records approximately 90,000 distinct CDR3 sequences, about 8.5% being singletons. Regarding time point: pre-sensitization, week 0. The treatment denotes: therapeutic diphenylcyclopropenone sensitization with weekly scalp DPC. The input for sequencing was whole blood, taken in connection with sensitization to the hapten diphenylcyclopropenone (DPC). These receptors all stem from a man aged 40-50 years with alopecia areata. Some clones in this sample may be carry-over from other donors' samples.

This rearrangement joins TRBV20-1 to TRBJ2-3, with unresolved D. V was cut by 5 bases and J by 6 bases, with 9 bases left in between. Germline CDR1 and CDR2: DFQATT and SNEGSKA (reference sequence). The length of the CDR3 is 11 residues. The CDR3 DNA reads as TGCAGTGCTTCCCGGGCGGATACGCAGTATTTT. It translates to CSASRADTQYF.

This clonotype was detected many times. In nucleotides, the CDR3 is TGCAGTGCCCGACTTGGCCGGGTCGAGACCCAGTACTTC. Protein: CSARLGRVETQYF. The chain uses TRBV20-1 and TRBJ2-5; no reliable D call. Germline CDR1 is DFQATT and CDR2 is SNEGSKA (reference sequence). Trimming cost V 6 bases and J 5 bases, with 16 bases left between them. This CDR3 has 13 amino acids.

CDR3 bases: TGTGCCAGCAGCGTAGATGGTAGCACAGATACGCAGTATTTT. Translation gives CASSVDGSTDTQYF. The chain uses TRBV9 and TRBJ2-3, with D uncertain. CDR1 is SGDLS, CDR2 YYNGEE, per germline. This CDR3 is built from 14 residues. Trimming shortened V by 0 bases and J by 0 bases, and 5 bases separated the two germline ends.

This clonotype was detected ten times or more. The chain has TRBV14 and TRBJ1-1; D ambiguous. This CDR3 spans 13 amino acids. Germline loops: CDR1 SGHDN, CDR2 FVKESK. Trimming cost V 1 base and J 4 bases, with 7 bases left between them. CDR3 sequence (DNA): TGTGCCAGCAGCCAAGGGGCTTTCACTGAAGCTTTCTTT. Its translation is CASSQGAFTEAFF.

A word on this clonotype: A single base separates this from a much larger clone, so it may be a read error. The chain couples TRBV12-3 or TRBV12-4 to TRBJ1-4; possible D gene TRBD1, 6 bases. The CDR3 has 14 residues. CDR3: CDSSPGQNVEKLFF. The CDR3 nucleotides read TGTGACAGCAGCCCCGGACAGAACGTCGAAAAACTGTTTTTT.

This clonotype was counted only a few times. V and J are TRBV7-2 and TRBJ2-3, with D hard to call. Trimming took off 3 bases at V and 2 bases at J, with 12 bases between the two ends. Germline V gives CDR1 SGHTA, CDR2 FQGNSA. The CDR3 runs 15 residues. CDR3 sequence reads: CASSLTRVPTDTQYF. The CDR3 DNA follows: TGTGCCAGCAGCTTGACTCGCGTTCCCACAGATACGCAGTATTTT.

Here the CDR3 DNA reads TGCGCCAGCAGCTTGACATTAAGACAGGGGGCCGCAGAGACCCAGTACTTC. It specifies CASSLTLRQGAAETQYF. This sequence joins TRBV5-1 and TRBJ2-5, with 10 bases lining up with TRBD1. CDR1 is SGHRS and CDR2 is YFSETQ in the germline V gene. Trimming took 1 base from V and 4 from J; bases not matched to a gene: 10. This CDR3 is built from 17 residues. The whole variable domain, remainder taken from reference TRBV5-1 and TRBJ2-5, is KAGVTQTPRYLIKTRGQQVTLSCSPISGHRSVSWYQQTPGQGLQFLFEYFSETQRNKGNFPGRFSGRQFSNSRSEMNVSTLELGDSALYLCASSLTLRQGAAETQYFGPGTRLLVL.

Points on this clonotype: One base away lies a much larger clone, so this may be a sequencing read error. The chain combines TRBV29-1 with TRBJ2-1; perhaps TRBD2 as D (6 bases). The V end was cut by 5 bases, the J end by 2 bases, with 37 bases between. This CDR3 has 22 residues. Germline V CDR1 and CDR2: SQVTM, ANQGSEA. The chain's CDR3 is CSVPRPGTQKTRSGSAYNEQFF. As DNA, the CDR3 is TGCAGCGTTCCTCGCCCGGGGACTCAGAAAACCCGAAGTGGGTCAGCCTACAATGAGCAGTTCTTC.

The V gene is TRBV3-1, the J gene TRBJ1-2; no clear D gene. CDR1 is LGHDT and CDR2 is YNNKEL in the germline V gene (reference sequence). The CDR3 length is 15 residues. V lost 4 bases and J 4 bases, leaving 16 bases between the germline ends. In nucleotides, the CDR3 is TGTGCCAGCAGCCGAACAAACAGTGCCTCCTATGGCTACACCTTC. It encodes CASSRTNSASYGYTF.

This clonotype was seen repeatedly, ten times or more. This rearrangement joins TRBV5-1 to TRBJ1-2, with 11 bases fitting TRBD1. V was clipped by 4 bases and J by 2 bases; unmatched bases: 4. The CDR3 has 15 amino acids. The germline gives CDR1 SGHRS, CDR2 YFSETQ. The CDR3 sequence: CASSTGQGDNYGYTF. CDR3 bases: TGCGCCAGCAGCACGGGACAGGGGGACAACTATGGCTACACCTTC.

This clonotype was detected a few times. This chain connects TRBV10-3 to TRBJ2-1, with TRBD2 matching 8 bases. This CDR3 spans 15 amino acids. Looked up from germline, CDR1 is ENHRY and CDR2 is SYGVKD. Losses at the gene ends were 2 bases for V and 2 bases for J; bases not matched to a gene: 2. CDR3 residues: CAISEPGLAYNEQFF. The CDR3 coding sequence is TGTGCCATCAGTGAGCCGGGACTAGCCTACAATGAGCAGTTCTTC.

In its sample, this clonotype was seen many times. The chain joins TRBV20-1 to TRBJ2-2; TRBD1 might be the D (6 bases). CDR1 and CDR2 (germline): DFQATT, SNEGSKA (reference sequence). This CDR3 has 15 residues. The V end lost 5 bases, the J end lost 3 bases, and 16 bases lay between the germline ends. This CDR3 is CSAYRAVRDTGELFF. CDR3 DNA: TGCAGTGCTTACAGGGCAGTTAGGGACACCGGGGAGCTGTTTTTT.

Only a few counts were recorded for this clonotype. The chain couples TRBV28 to TRBJ1-1, with 7 bases identical to TRBD1. Germline V gene sequence: CDR1 MDHEN, CDR2 SYDVKM. The length of the CDR3 is 14 residues. Trimming took 10 bases from V and 3 from J; bases not matched to a gene: 11. This CDR3 reads CAISPTGRDTEAFF. The CDR3 coding sequence is TGTGCCATCTCTCCGACAGGGAGGGACACTGAAGCTTTCTTT. Drawing the rest from reference TRBV28 and TRBJ1-1, the complete variable domain is DVKVTQSSRYLVKRTGEKVFLECVQDMDHENMFWYRQDPGLGLRLIYFSYDVKMKEKGDIPEGYSVSREKKERFSLILESASTNQTSMYLCAISPTGRDTEAFFGQGTRLTVV.

The table lists this clonotype with a count of one. This chain uses TRBV10-3 with TRBJ2-3, with 15 bases lining up with TRBD2. Germline V gene sequence: CDR1 ENHRY, CDR2 SYGVKD. This CDR3 has 17 residues. After removal of 7 bases from V and 4 bases from J, the junction contained 9 bases not matched to a gene. Here the CDR3 reads CAITPGLAGGGPDTQYF. The CDR3 DNA is TGTGCCATCACCCCGGGACTAGCGGGAGGTGGCCCAGATACGCAGTATTTT.

Many counts were recorded for this clonotype. The chain carries TRBV29-1 and TRBJ2-3, with 7 nucleotides matching TRBD2. V dropped 4 bases and J dropped 3; count of bases not matched to a gene: 7. The CDR3 extends over 14 amino acids. The germline V gene encodes CDR1 SQVTM and CDR2 ANQGSEA. CDR3 nucleotide sequence: TGCAGCGTTGTCAGTAGCGGGTTTACAGATACGCAGTATTTT. As protein: CSVVSSGFTDTQYF.

This chain joins TRBV28 and TRBJ2-3; 8 bases are a match to TRBD2. CDR3 length: 15 amino acids. V dropped 1 base and J dropped 4; count of bases not matched to a gene: 4. CDR1 MDHEN and CDR2 SYDVKM come from the germline V gene. Here the CDR3 DNA reads TGTGCCAGCAGTTTATTTAGCGGGGCGGCAGATACGCAGTATTTT. This encodes CASSLFSGAADTQYF.

The gene calls are TRBV19 and TRBJ2-1, with a weak D call TRBD2 (6 bases). Trimming left V 5 bases short and J 12 bases short, with 17 bases between. The CDR3 consists of 13 residues. In germline, CDR1 is LNHDA, CDR2 SQIVND (reference sequence). CDR3 residues: CASSGSRGTGQFF. CDR3 nucleotides: TGTGCCAGTAGTGGATCGCGGGGTACTGGGCAGTTCTTC.

This clonotype was observed many times. This chain connects TRBV11-1 to TRBJ2-3, with no clear D. The germline V and J ends were trimmed by 5 bases and 6 bases, with 9 bases remaining between them. Germline V lookup: CDR1 SGHAT, CDR2 FQDESV (reference sequence). The CDR3 sequence is 12 residues long. The DNA of the CDR3 is TGTGCCAGCAGCACCTGGCAGGATACGCAGTATTTT. Encoded protein: CASSTWQDTQYF.

This clonotype was detected only a few times. This chain joins TRBV20-1 and TRBJ2-3; 13 bases match TRBD2. Trimming took 1 base from V and 3 from J; bases not matched to a gene: 1. Germline V gene data show CDR1 as DFQATT and CDR2 as SNEGSKA (reference sequence). The CDR3 length is 15 residues. The CDR3: CSARVLAGGTDTQYF. The CDR3 DNA reads as TGCAGTGCTAGAGTACTAGCGGGAGGGACAGATACGCAGTATTTT.

V usage is TRBV6-6 and J usage is TRBJ1-1; D not resolved. Germline V gives CDR1 MNHNY, CDR2 SVGAGI (reference sequence). This CDR3 comprises 12 residues. The ends were cut back, 6 bases at V and 1 base at J, with 6 bases in the middle. CDR3 sequence (DNA): TGTGCCAGCAGGGTGAAGAACACTGAAGCTTTCTTT. This gives the protein CASRVKNTEAFF.

This clonotype was recorded at least ten times. The chain uses TRBV7-2 and TRBJ2-2; D is unresolved. The CDR3 has 13 amino acids. Germline CDR1 is SGHTA and CDR2 is FQGNSA. Trimming took off 2 bases at V and 5 bases at J, with 6 bases between the two ends. The CDR3 protein is CASSLSRTGELFF. In DNA form, the CDR3 reads TGTGCCAGCAGCTTATCGCGTACCGGGGAGCTGTTTTTT.

This chain links TRBV29-1 with TRBJ1-3, with D unresolved. Germline CDR1 reads SQVTM; CDR2 reads ANQGSEA. The CDR3 extends over 12 amino acids. The ends were cut back, 4 bases at V and 4 bases at J, with 8 bases in the middle. Here the CDR3 DNA reads TGCAGCGTTGCCTTGACAGGAAACACCATATATTTT. As protein: CSVALTGNTIYF.